A selection of T cell receptor beta chains follows, all from one sample in a study of OX40 agonist ivuxolimab in advanced cancers. The assay was immunoSEQ multiplex PCR, and TCRdb's table has in-frame clones only and misses some. The sample holds 40,000 or so clones, 70% to 85% seen once. The source was CD4+ or CD8+ T cells sorted from blood, collected in a trial of the OX40 agonist ivuxolimab. The receptor source for this set is an adult with an advanced solid tumor such as melanoma, head and neck, liver or kidney cancer. The CDR3 runs from the conserved cysteine through the conserved F or W. Fields, in order: clone size, V gene, CDR3 length, J gene, D gene, CDR3 DNA, CDR3 protein. A D gene is named only where the DNA matches it firmly. The size of a clone is reported for some rows only, either as once, few or many, or as a class for expanded clones.

.	TRBV18	16	TRBJ2-3	TRBD2	TGTGCCAGCTCACCACGGGCTAGCGGGGCAGGGGATACGCAGTATTTT	CASSPRASGAGDTQYF
.	TRBV6-1	13	TRBJ2-5	.	TGTGCCAGCAGTGAACAGGGTGGAGAGACCCAGTACTTC	CASSEQGGETQYF
once	TRBV11-2	11	TRBJ2-1	.	TGTGCCAGCAGCTTAGTAAATGAGCAGTTCTTC	CASSLVNEQFF
.	TRBV4-2	19	TRBJ2-3	.	TGTGCCAGCAGCCAAGTTGGCCCATCATTACAGGTCCACACAGATACGCAGTATTTT	CASSQVGPSLQVHTDTQYF
few	TRBV6-1	13	TRBJ2-5	.	TGTGCCAGCAGTGAAGTTGGGCAAGAGACCCAGTACTTC	CASSEVGQETQYF
once	TRBV19	15	TRBJ1-1	TRBD1	TGTGCCAGTAGTTCCTTGACAGGGGGAGGCACTGAAGCTTTCTTT	CASSSLTGGGTEAFF
.	TRBV11-2	15	TRBJ2-3	.	TGTGCCAGCAGCTTAGGAGCCAGGCGCACAGATACGCAGTATTTT	CASSLGARRTDTQYF
.	TRBV6-5	14	TRBJ2-7	TRBD2	TGTGCCAGCAGTTTCGAGCGGGGGGCCTACGAGCAGTACTTC	CASSFERGAYEQYF
few	TRBV14	17	TRBJ2-7	.	TGTGCCAGCAGCCAAGATATGGGGCGGGGAAGCCCCTACGAGCAGTACTTC	CASSQDMGRGSPYEQYF
.	TRBV5-1	14	TRBJ1-2	.	TGCGCCAGCAGCTTGGACACTCCTAACTATGGCTACACCTTC	CASSLDTPNYGYTF
.	TRBV6-1	14	TRBJ1-2	.	TGTGCCAGCACCCCGAAGTGGGACGACTATGGCTACACCTTC	CASTPKWDDYGYTF
.	TRBV19	17	TRBJ2-1	.	TGTGCCAGTAGTGCCGCCCGACTATTCCTCCGGGTTGATGAGCAGTTCTTC	CASSAARLFLRVDEQFF
.	TRBV18	15	TRBJ2-2	.	TGTGCCAGCTCACCCCGACAGGATAACACCGGGGAGCTGTTTTTT	CASSPRQDNTGELFF
.	TRBV2	15	TRBJ1-5	TRBD1	TGTGCCAGCAGTGGGGACAGCGGTTTTCAGCAGCCCCAGCATTTT	CASSGDSGFQQPQHF
once	TRBV30	14	TRBJ1-6	.	TGTGCCTGGAGTGTAGGGCAGGGGTCTTCACCCCTCCACTTT	CAWSVGQGSSPLHF
.	TRBV4-1	14	TRBJ1-2	.	TGCGCCAGCAGCCAAGATCTGACATTTAGTTTCTACACCTTC	CASSQDLTFSFYTF
.	TRBV30	15	TRBJ1-3	.	TGTGCCTGGACCCCTTTGGGAGGGCTCGGAAACACCATATATTTT	CAWTPLGGLGNTIYF
.	TRBV6-5	15	TRBJ1-3	.	TGTGCCAGCAGCACCACAGGGTCTGGGGTGAACACCATATATTTT	CASSTTGSGVNTIYF
.	TRBV11-2	14	TRBJ2-7	TRBD2	TGTGCCAGCAGTCGGAGCGGGAGCTCCTACGAGCAGTACTTC	CASSRSGSSYEQYF
once	TRBV7-9	15	TRBJ2-1	TRBD2	TGTGCCAGCAGCTTAATGAGCGGGAGGGCGAATGAGCAGTTCTTC	CASSLMSGRANEQFF
.	TRBV29-1	12	TRBJ1-2	.	TGCAGCGCAATAAGGGACTCTGATGGCTACACCTTC	CSAIRDSDGYTF
.	TRBV5-1	14	TRBJ2-3	TRBD2	TGCGCCAGCAGCTTTTTAGATAGCGGGGATACGCAGTATTTT	CASSFLDSGDTQYF
.	TRBV19	14	TRBJ2-3	TRBD2	TGTGCCAGTAGTGCGGGAGTCAGCACAGATACGCAGTATTTT	CASSAGVSTDTQYF
.	TRBV27	14	TRBJ1-2	.	TGTGCCAGCACCCCATATGGGGCAAGAGGAGGCTACACCTTC	CASTPYGARGGYTF
.	TRBV5-4	15	TRBJ1-5	.	TGTGCCAGCAGGCCCGACTTATATAGCAATCAGCCCCAGCATTTT	CASRPDLYSNQPQHF
.	TRBV14	15	TRBJ2-6	TRBD1	TGTGCCAGCAGCCAACCCCTCGGGACAGGGGGCGTCCTGACTTTC	CASSQPLGTGGVLTF
once	TRBV27	12	TRBJ2-2	.	TGTGCCAGCAGTTTATTAACCGGGGAGCTGTTTTTT	CASSLLTGELFF
.	TRBV10-1	14	TRBJ2-7	.	TGCGCCAGCAGCCGAGACAGGAGACCCTACGAGCAGTACTTC	CASSRDRRPYEQYF
once	TRBV5-4	15	TRBJ2-1	TRBD1	TGTGCCAGCAGCTCCGTCCTACAGGGGGCAAATGAGCAGTTCTTC	CASSSVLQGANEQFF
.	TRBV1	17	TRBJ1-5	.	TGCACCAGCAGCCAACATTCAGGGGCCGGGGGAAATCAGCCCCAGCATTTT	CTSSQHSGAGGNQPQHF
.	TRBV5-6	13	TRBJ2-1	.	TGTGCCAGCAGCTGGGACTCGAACGGAGAGCAGTTCTTC	CASSWDSNGEQFF
few	TRBV7-8	16	TRBJ2-7	TRBD2	TGTGCCAGCAGCTACCATCGGACTAGCTCTTCCTACGAGCAGTACTTC	CASSYHRTSSSYEQYF
.	TRBV19	13	TRBJ1-1	.	TGTGCCAGTACGCGTCGGGGGGGCGCTGAAGCTTTCTTT	CASTRRGGAEAFF
.	TRBV4-3	13	TRBJ2-7	.	TGCGCCAGCAGCCAAGCTTTAGGAACAGGGAGGAACTTC	CASSQALGTGRNF
.	TRBV18	14	TRBJ2-3	.	TGTGCCAGCTCACCACCAGCAGGAGGGGATACGCAGTATTTT	CASSPPAGGDTQYF
.	TRBV10-3	14	TRBJ1-2	TRBD1	TGTGCCATCAGTGATCCCACAGGGGGCTATGGCTACACCTTC	CAISDPTGGYGYTF
.	TRBV4-1	16	TRBJ2-7	.	TGCGCCAGCAGCCAAACTAGGACACGGGGCCCTCACGAGCAGTACTTC	CASSQTRTRGPHEQYF
.	TRBV2	18	TRBJ2-3	TRBD2	TGTGCCAGCAGCCCCGGGACTAGCGGGAGGAGCTACACAGATACGCAGTATTTT	CASSPGTSGRSYTDTQYF
few	TRBV5-4	17	TRBJ1-1	TRBD1	TGTGCCAGCAGCACGGACAGGGCAAGCGAGATGAACACTGAAGCTTTCTTT	CASSTDRASEMNTEAFF
.	TRBV30	13	TRBJ1-2	.	TGTGCCTGGAGTGTACACAATAACTATGGCTACACCTTC	CAWSVHNNYGYTF
.	TRBV29-1	12	TRBJ1-1	.	TGCAGCGTTGAAGACCCCAACACTGAAGCTTTCTTT	CSVEDPNTEAFF
.	TRBV7-2	13	TRBJ1-1	.	TGTGCCAGCAGCTTTGTAGGGTACACTGAAGCTTTCTTT	CASSFVGYTEAFF
.	TRBV6-5	15	TRBJ2-1	TRBD2	TGTGCCAGCAGTGGGTTAGCGGGAATGTACAATGAGCAGTTCTTC	CASSGLAGMYNEQFF
.	TRBV25-1	13	TRBJ1-2	.	TGTGCCAGCAGTGCCCTTCGGGACTATGGCTACACCTTC	CASSALRDYGYTF
.	TRBV6-5	13	TRBJ2-3	TRBD1	TGTGCCAGCCGGGACAGTAGCACAGATACGCAGTATTTT	CASRDSSTDTQYF
.	TRBV19	13	TRBJ2-5	.	TGTGCCAGTAGTAAACAGTTACAAGAGACCCAGTACTTC	CASSKQLQETQYF
.	TRBV4-1	15	TRBJ2-7	TRBD2	TGCGCCAGCAGCCAAGTCCCTAGCGGGAGGCGCGAGCAGTACTTC	CASSQVPSGRREQYF
.	TRBV19	16	TRBJ2-3	.	TGTGCCAGTAGTATACAGAACAGGCCTAGCACAGATACGCAGTATTTT	CASSIQNRPSTDTQYF
.	TRBV7-8	15	TRBJ1-5	.	TGTGCCAGCAGCTTAGTCTTATCACCCTTTCAGCCCCAGCATTTT	CASSLVLSPFQPQHF
.	TRBV5-1	14	TRBJ1-2	TRBD1	TGCGCCAGCAGCTCGGGACAGGGGGCGGTGGGCTACACCTTC	CASSSGQGAVGYTF
.	TRBV6-5	12	TRBJ1-5	.	TGTGCCAGCAGTCGCCTAGGGGGGACCCAGCATTTT	CASSRLGGTQHF
.	TRBV5-1	12	TRBJ1-2	TRBD1	TGCGCCAGCAGCGCAGGGGGCTATGGCTACACCTTC	CASSAGGYGYTF